The 18 T cell receptor beta chains given below trace back to one sample, sequenced in a study of control samples from healthy donors and cancer patients. Assay: immunoSEQ multiplex PCR; the TCRdb copy retains only in-frame clones and omits some. The sample lists about 59,000 clones; roughly 86% were seen once. The specimen sequenced was PBMCs. These receptors originate from a woman aged 55-70 years with lung cancer.

In its sample, this clone was seen a few times. This sequence joins TRBV11-2 and TRBJ1-2; D gene uncertain. The CDR3 covers 12 residues. Per germline, CDR1 SGHAT and CDR2 FQNNGV. V lost 6 bases and J 5 bases, leaving 10 bases between the germline ends. This chain's CDR3 is CASRHTGYGYTF. CDR3 coding DNA: TGTGCCAGCAGGCATACGGGGTATGGCTACACCTTC.

The V gene is TRBV11-2, the J gene TRBJ2-2; the D gene is possibly TRBD2 (6 bases). Per the germline V gene, CDR1 is SGHAT and CDR2 is FQNNGV. With 10 bases removed from V and 5 bases from J, the gap between germline ends came to 11 bases. The CDR3 runs 12 residues. The CDR3 DNA sequence: TGTGCCACCCCGGGGGAGACCGGGGAGCTGTTTTTT. The encoded protein is CATPGETGELFF.

This clone was picked up a small number of times. The CDR3 bases are TGTGCCAGCAGCTTGAACAGGGGAGAAACTGAAGCTTTCTTT. This translates into CASSLNRGETEAFF. This rearrangement joins TRBV5-4 to TRBJ1-1; the match to TRBD1 covers 7 bases. The germline CDR1 and CDR2 sequences are SGHNT and YYREEE (reference sequence). The CDR3 covers 14 residues. The V segment lost 1 base and the J segment 5 bases; nucleotides outside the gene matches: 5.

V usage is TRBV6-4 and J usage is TRBJ1-6; D uncertain. CDR1 and CDR2 (germline): MRHNA, SNTAGT. V shed 4 bases and J shed 6 bases, with 7 bases lying between them. The CDR3 is 13 amino acids. The DNA for the CDR3 is TGTGCCAGCAGTGTAGAAATTAATTCACCCCTCCACTTT. Protein sequence: CASSVEINSPLHF.

This clone was seen only a few times. The chain links TRBV5-1 to TRBJ1-1, with 12 bases aligning to TRBD1. The CDR3 runs 15 residues. Germline CDR1 SGHRS, CDR2 YFSETQ. Germline trimming cut 3 bases from V and 8 bases from J; bases unmatched to any gene: 8. CDR3 in DNA: TGCGCCAGCAGCTCACAGATGGGACAGGGGGCCGAAGCTTTCTTT. Its protein product is CASSSQMGQGAEAFF.

The gene calls are TRBV5-1 and TRBJ1-2; 7 bases match TRBD1. Germline CDR1 reads SGHRS; CDR2 reads YFSETQ. J gave up 2 bases and V 4 bases, and 14 bases lay outside the gene matches. CDR3 length: 17 amino acids. In DNA, the CDR3 is TGCGCCAGCAGCATGGGGGACAGCTACAATTTAAACTATGGCTACACCTTC. Protein: CASSMGDSYNLNYGYTF.

The gene calls are TRBV20-1 and TRBJ2-2, with no clear D. This CDR3 has 13 amino acids. The V end was cut by 3 bases, the J end by 5 bases, with 10 bases between. The germline V gene has CDR1 DFQATT and CDR2 SNEGSKA (reference sequence). CDR3 DNA: TGCAGTGCTAGTGGTGGCGCGACCGGGGAGCTGTTTTTT. Translation: CSASGGATGELFF.

Only a few counts were recorded for this clone. The CDR3 loop reads CAGEEKGTEAFF. The CDR3 DNA reads TGTGCCGGAGAGGAGAAGGGGACTGAAGCTTTCTTT. The chain employs TRBV5-4 and TRBJ1-1, with D possibly matching TRBD1 (5 bases). V lost 10 bases and J 5 bases, leaving 15 bases between the germline ends. CDR1 and CDR2 from the germline V gene are SGHNT and YYREEE (reference sequence). There are 12 residues in the CDR3.

The chain links TRBV7-9 to TRBJ1-2; possibly TRBD1 for D (6 bases). Germline V CDR1 and CDR2: SEHNR, FQNEAQ (reference sequence). The CDR3 covers 14 residues. V was shortened by 0 bases and J by 8 bases, with 13 bases between the two germline ends. The CDR3 DNA follows: TGTGCCAGCAGCTTAGCGGGGGGCAAAGGCGGCTACACCTTC. As protein: CASSLAGGKGGYTF. Variable domain in full (rest from reference TRBV7-9 and TRBJ1-2): DTGVSQNPRHKITKRGQNVTFRCDPISEHNRLYWYRQTLGQGPEFLTYFQNEAQLEKSRLLSDRFSAERPKGSFSTLEIQRTEQGDSAMYLCASSLAGGKGGYTFGSGTRLTVV.

The chain links TRBV7-2 to TRBJ1-6; weak D call: TRBD1 (5 bases). V lost 4 bases, J lost 8 bases, and 9 bases lay in between. The germline CDR1 and CDR2 sequences are SGHTA and FQGNSA. CDR3 length equals 13 residues. The CDR3 sequence: CASSWGRDSPLHF. As DNA, the CDR3 is TGTGCCAGCAGCTGGGGGAGGGATTCACCCCTCCACTTT.

Comment on this clone: Compared with germline, one end of the junction differs, possibly owing to a read error. The J gene is TRBJ1-3, the V gene TRBV12-3 or TRBV12-4; no reliable D call. The CDR3 consists of 12 residues. CDR3 sequence reads: CATSGVGNTIYF. CDR3 in DNA: TGTGCCACCAGTGGGGTGGGAAACACCATATATTTT.

The V and J genes are TRBV2 and TRBJ2-1; TRBD2 is a possible D gene (6 bases). The CDR3 has 15 residues. With 4 bases removed from V and 9 bases from J, the gap between germline ends came to 19 bases. Germline assignment: CDR1 SNHLY and CDR2 FYNNEI. The CDR3 protein is CASSVGGYLQGEQFF. The CDR3 DNA follows: TGTGCCAGCAGTGTCGGAGGGTACCTTCAGGGTGAGCAGTTCTTC.

DNA of the CDR3: TGTGCCAGCAGCTTGGAGGGAACAGATACGCAGTATTTT. This codes for CASSLEGTDTQYF. The gene calls are TRBV5-4 and TRBJ2-3; unclear D gene. With 0 bases removed from V and 3 bases from J, the gap between germline ends came to 5 bases. Germline CDR1 reads SGHNT; CDR2 reads YYREEE (reference sequence). CDR3 length equals 13 residues.

This chain connects TRBV2 to TRBJ1-3; D ambiguous. The CDR3 length is 14 residues. Germline V gene data show CDR1 as SNHLY and CDR2 as FYNNEI. The V end lost 8 bases, the J end lost 3 bases, and 14 bases lay between the germline ends. DNA for the CDR3: TGTGCCAGCGGGAAGGGTCAGCTTGGAAACACCATATATTTT. It codes for CASGKGQLGNTIYF.

This clone was counted between two and nine times. The rearrangement uses TRBV11-1 and TRBJ1-1; D perhaps matches TRBD1 (6 bases). The V end was cut by 4 bases, the J end by 4 bases, with 16 bases between. The germline V gene has CDR1 SGHAT and CDR2 FQDESV (reference sequence). CDR3 size: 15 residues. The CDR3 here is CASSSNWGAATEAFF. The CDR3 coding sequence is TGTGCCAGCAGCTCCAACTGGGGGGCGGCCACTGAAGCTTTCTTT.

This clone appeared once. V and J are TRBV11-3 and TRBJ2-7; D may correspond to TRBD1 or TRBD2 (5 bases each). Trimming took off 5 bases at V and 6 bases at J, with 14 bases between the two ends. The CDR3 length is 13 residues. Looked up from germline, CDR1 is SGHNT and CDR2 is YENEEA. CDR3 sequence (DNA): TGTGCCAGCAGCCCCCGGGACGGATCCGAGCAGTACTTC. This gives the protein CASSPRDGSEQYF.

The chain couples TRBV30 to TRBJ1-4, with D tentatively TRBD1 (5 bases). CDR3 length: 14 amino acids. Germline V gives CDR1 GTSNPN, CDR2 SVGIG (reference sequence). V was pared by 5 bases and J by 2 bases, with 12 bases between. CDR3 sequence (DNA): TGTGCCTGGGCCAGCTCAGGGACTAATGAAAAACTGTTTTTT. This gives the protein CAWASSGTNEKLFF.

The chain joins TRBV3-1 (or the pseudogene TRBV3-2) to TRBJ1-3, with a possible D match to TRBD1 (5 bases). The CDR3 spans 16 residues. The V gene lost 3 bases and the J gene lost 3 bases, with 15 bases spanning the gap. From germline, CDR1 is LGHDT and CDR2 YNNKEL (reference sequence). The CDR3 loop is CASSQIRQSYGNTIYF. The CDR3 DNA reads TGTGCCAGCAGCCAGATAAGACAGTCCTATGGAAACACCATATATTTT.